The 25 T cell receptor beta chains given below trace back to one sample, sequenced in a study of blood T cell repertoires in COVID-19. The method was immunoSEQ multiplex PCR; TCRdb's version includes in-frame clones alone and lacks a portion of them. The table lists around 94,000 clones, 70% to 90% of them singletons. Sequenced input: peripheral blood. These receptors all stem from a man in his fifties with active or convalescent COVID-19.

This clone was found once. CDR3: CASSRTGPYGYTF. The CDR3 coding sequence is TGTGCCAGCAGTAGGACAGGCCCCTATGGCTACACCTTC. The chain recombines TRBV12-3 or TRBV12-4 with TRBJ1-2; 7 bases match TRBD1. Trimming cost V 5 bases and J 4 bases; bases outside gene matches: 4. CDR3 length: 13 amino acids.

J is TRBJ1-1 and V is TRBV6-5; D ambiguous. Trimming shortened V by 0 bases and J by 6 bases, and 11 bases separated the two germline ends. This CDR3 has 14 amino acids. Germline CDR1 and CDR2: MNHEY and SVGAGI. In nucleotides, the CDR3 is TGTGCCAGCAGTTACTCTTTTCACCAGTCTGAAGCTTTCTTT. It codes for CASSYSFHQSEAFF.

The chain is built from TRBV2 and TRBJ1-2, with TRBD1 matching over 8 bases. CDR3 length: 15 residues. Germline CDR1 and CDR2: SNHLY and FYNNEI. Germline trimming cut 0 bases from V and 2 bases from J; bases unmatched to any gene: 2. Written as DNA, the CDR3 is TGTGCCAGCAGTGAAGCCGGGACAGGCAACTATGGCTACACCTTC. Protein: CASSEAGTGNYGYTF.

This clone was picked up many times. V and J are TRBV27 and TRBJ2-7; 8 bases are a match to TRBD2. Germline V gives CDR1 MNHEY, CDR2 SMNVEV (reference sequence). V lost 8 bases and J lost 4; bases outside the gene matches: 7. The length of the CDR3 is 13 residues. The CDR3 is CASPAGANYEQYV. In DNA, the CDR3 is TGTGCCAGCCCAGCGGGGGCGAATTACGAGCAGTACGTC.

The chain recombines TRBV7-9 with TRBJ2-5, with 15 bases aligning to TRBD2. The CDR3 runs to 18 residues. The V gene end was trimmed by 5 bases and the J gene end by 5 bases; junction bases not matched to a gene: 12. From germline, CDR1 is SEHNR and CDR2 FQNEAQ (reference sequence). The CDR3 DNA reads TGTGCCAGCAGCCCAGGACTAGCGGGGGGGCTCTGGGGTGAGACCCAGTACTTC. The encoded protein is CASSPGLAGGLWGETQYF.

The V gene is TRBV5-1, the J gene TRBJ2-7, with D possibly matching TRBD1 (5 bases). Germline CDR1 and CDR2: SGHRS and YFSETQ. The CDR3 has 12 amino acids. The germline V and J ends were trimmed by 4 bases and 4 bases, with 9 bases remaining between them. Written as DNA, the CDR3 is TGCGCCAGCAGCCCTGACAGATACGAGCAGTACTTC. Translated, it gives CASSPDRYEQYF.

The chain uses TRBV29-1 and TRBJ2-7, with TRBD2 matching 12 bases. With 7 bases clipped from V and 1 base from J, the junction kept 5 bases outside the gene matches. The germline gives CDR1 SQVTM, CDR2 ANQGSEA. This CDR3 has 14 amino acids. The DNA for the CDR3 is TGCAGCGCCCAGGGACTAGCGGGTTCCTACGAGCAGTACTTC. Translating it yields CSAQGLAGSYEQYF.

The V call is TRBV11-2, the J call TRBJ2-5, with unresolved D. The germline V gene encodes CDR1 SGHAT and CDR2 FQNNGV. This CDR3 has 13 amino acids. V lost 1 base and J 4 bases, leaving 7 bases between the germline ends. CDR3 loop: CASSLARVETQYF. CDR3 nucleotides: TGTGCCAGCAGCTTAGCTCGTGTAGAGACCCAGTACTTC.

V is TRBV18 and J is TRBJ2-5; TRBD1 matches 7 bases. CDR3 size: 14 residues. Germline lookup yields CDR1 KGHSH and CDR2 LQKENI. The junction had 9 bases not matched to a gene; V was cut back by 6 bases and J by 5 bases. The CDR3 nucleotides are TGTGCCAGCTCGCAGACAGGGTTCGGGGAGACCCAGTACTTC. Amino acid sequence: CASSQTGFGETQYF.

The chain joins TRBV11-2 to TRBJ2-5, with D possibly matching TRBD2 (6 bases). CDR1 and CDR2 (germline): SGHAT, FQNNGV. The V and J ends lost 4 bases and 5 bases respectively, with 23 bases between them. The CDR3 spans 17 residues. The CDR3 loop reads CASSSGRPEGLRETQYF. CDR3 DNA sequence: TGTGCCAGCAGCTCCGGGCGCCCAGAGGGACTCAGGGAGACCCAGTACTTC.

This clone has just a few counts. This sequence joins TRBV6-1 and TRBJ1-2; tentative D call: TRBD1 (5 bases). The CDR3 contains 15 residues. The germline CDR1 and CDR2 sequences are MNHNS and SASEGT. The V gene lost 1 base and the J gene lost 4 bases, with 13 bases spanning the gap. The CDR3 region is CASSEVGGLGYGYTF. CDR3 nucleotide sequence: TGTGCCAGCAGTGAAGTGGGGGGACTAGGCTATGGCTACACCTTC.

The J gene is TRBJ2-7, the V gene TRBV2; the D is unclear. Per the germline V gene, CDR1 is SNHLY and CDR2 is FYNNEI. With 7 bases removed from V and 0 bases from J, the gap between germline ends came to 7 bases. CDR3 length equals 12 residues. The CDR3 DNA sequence: TGTGCCAGCATTAGGAGCTCCTACGAGCAGTACTTC. Amino acids: CASIRSSYEQYF.

This CDR3 is CASRTGSGYYGYTF. The DNA of the CDR3 is TGCGCCAGCAGGACAGGGTCCGGGTACTATGGCTACACCTTC. V and J are TRBV10-2 and TRBJ1-2; TRBD1 agrees at 7 bases. The germline V gene has CDR1 WSHSY and CDR2 SAAADI. The CDR3 runs to 14 residues. The V segment lost 6 bases and the J segment 3 bases; nucleotides outside the gene matches: 7.

This clone has more than one count but fewer than ten. This sequence joins TRBV5-3 and TRBJ2-3, with 7 bases matching TRBD1. TRBV5-3 qualifies as an ORF whose function is uncertain. The CDR3 runs 17 residues. V dropped 4 bases and J dropped 0; count of bases not matched to a gene: 11. CDR3 region: CARSPSQTGSSTDTQYF. CDR3 coding DNA: TGTGCCAGAAGCCCCTCTCAGACAGGGTCGAGCACAGATACGCAGTATTTT.

A single count supports this clone. This rearrangement joins TRBV19 to TRBJ2-2; TRBD1 agrees at 8 bases. The CDR3 is 19 amino acids. Germline V gene data show CDR1 as LNHDA and CDR2 as SQIVND (reference sequence). The V segment lost 1 base and the J segment 6 bases; nucleotides outside the gene matches: 16. CDR3 in amino acids: CASSIVAGGRLRVAGELFF. The DNA of the CDR3 is TGTGCCAGTAGTATAGTGGCAGGGGGCAGGTTGAGGGTCGCCGGGGAGCTGTTTTTT.

The chain uses TRBV5-8 and TRBJ1-1; D uncertain. Germline V gene lookup returns CDR1 SGHTS and CDR2 YDEGEE. V lost 3 bases, J lost 3 bases, and 6 bases lay in between. The CDR3 has 12 amino acids. The CDR3 DNA reads as TGTGCCAGCAGCTCACATTACACTGAAGCTTTCTTT. Translating gives CASSSHYTEAFF.

The chain has TRBV19 and TRBJ1-2, with 11 bases lining up with TRBD1. The V gene's germline CDR1 is LNHDA and CDR2 SQIVND (reference sequence). The CDR3 contains 14 residues. The V and J ends lost 4 bases and 6 bases, in that order; junction bases with no gene match: 4. CDR3 sequence (DNA): TGTGCCAGTAGTACCCCGGGACAGGGGGATGGCTACACCTTC. It specifies CASSTPGQGDGYTF.

The rearrangement links TRBV10-1 to TRBJ2-2; D is perhaps TRBD1 (5 bases). The germline gives CDR1 WNHNN, CDR2 SYGVQD (reference sequence). V was pared by 1 base and J by 1 base, with 10 bases between. This CDR3 comprises 16 residues. In DNA, the CDR3 is TGCGCCAGCAGTGAGTTTGCCAGGGTGAACACCGGGGAGCTGTTTTTT. This translates into CASSEFARVNTGELFF.

V is TRBV5-1 and J is TRBJ2-3; 8 nucleotides match TRBD2. V shed 0 bases, J shed 1 base, and the junction held 7 bases outside the gene matches. Germline V lookup: CDR1 SGHRS, CDR2 YFSETQ. The CDR3 consists of 17 residues. The CDR3 DNA follows: TGCGCCAGCAGCTTGGAATCTAGCGGGTTGGGCACAGATACGCAGTATTTT. Amino acid sequence: CASSLESSGLGTDTQYF.

This chain uses TRBV7-2 with TRBJ1-2; 7 bases agree with TRBD1. From germline, CDR1 is SGHTA and CDR2 FQGNSA. With V trimmed by 5 bases and J by 4 bases, 10 bases remained unmatched. This CDR3 is built from 15 residues. The DNA of the CDR3 is TGTGCCAGCAGCCCGTTAGGGGGCGGAATCTATGGCTACACCTTC. This translates into CASSPLGGGIYGYTF. Combining the CDR3 with reference TRBV7-2 and TRBJ1-2 gives the whole variable domain GAGVSQSPSNKVTEKGKDVELRCDPISGHTALYWYRQSLGQGLEFLIYFQGNSAPDKSGLPSDRFSAERTGGSVSTLTIQRTQQEDSAVYLCASSPLGGGIYGYTFGSGTRLTVV.

This clone has just one count. The CDR3 DNA reads as TGCGCCAGCAGCTTGGGTCCTACGAGCTCTGGAAACACCATATATTTT. Its protein product is CASSLGPTSSGNTIYF. J is TRBJ1-3 and V is TRBV5-1; no clear D. The CDR3 is 16 amino acids. Germline V gene data show CDR1 as SGHRS and CDR2 as YFSETQ. V dropped 0 bases and J dropped 0 bases, with 10 bases sitting between them.

This chain connects TRBV5-1 to TRBJ2-1, with 8 bases lining up with TRBD1. Germline assignment: CDR1 SGHRS and CDR2 YFSETQ. This CDR3 is 13 amino acids long. V was pared by 5 bases and J by 6 bases, with 4 bases of the junction left unmatched. The CDR3, as DNA: TGCGCCAGCAGTAGGACAGGGACCAATGAGCAGTTCTTC. It encodes CASSRTGTNEQFF.

The chain recombines TRBV28 with TRBJ2-3; D unclear. There are 15 residues in the CDR3. The V and J ends lost 4 bases and 6 bases respectively, with 17 bases between them. Germline assignment: CDR1 MDHEN and CDR2 SYDVKM. DNA for the CDR3: TGTGCCAGCAGTTCCTCCGTACTAACGTGGGATACGCAGTATTTT. This translates into CASSSSVLTWDTQYF.

This chain joins TRBV10-1 and TRBJ2-7; D remains unclear. Trimming shortened V by 6 bases and J by 1 base, and 10 bases separated the two germline ends. The CDR3 consists of 13 residues. Germline loops: CDR1 WNHNN, CDR2 SYGVQD (reference sequence). The CDR3 DNA sequence: TGCGCCAGCAGCAGTCAGATATCCTACGAGCAGTACTTC. This gives the protein CASSSQISYEQYF.

The chain links TRBV7-8 to TRBJ1-4; D ambiguous. V was pared by 7 bases and J by 0 bases, with 12 bases between. Germline loops: CDR1 SGHVS, CDR2 FQNEAQ. There are 15 residues in the CDR3. CDR3 amino acids: CASNPMGSTNEKLFF. For the CDR3, the DNA is TGTGCCAGCAACCCGATGGGCTCAACTAATGAAAAACTGTTTTTT.